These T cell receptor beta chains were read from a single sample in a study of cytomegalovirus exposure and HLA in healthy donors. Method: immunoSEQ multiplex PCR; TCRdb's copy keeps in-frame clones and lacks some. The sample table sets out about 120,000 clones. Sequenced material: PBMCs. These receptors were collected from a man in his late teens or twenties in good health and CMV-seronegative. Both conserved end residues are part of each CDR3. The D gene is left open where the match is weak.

TGCGCCAGCAGCCAAGTTCAGATGACTAGCGGCCCATACGAGCAGTACTTC	CASSQVQMTSGPYEQYF	17	TRBV4-1	TRBJ2-7	TRBD2
TGTGCCAGCAGCACGGCCCCTGCTAGCGGGGGCCTCACAGATACGCAGTATTTT	CASSTAPASGGLTDTQYF	18	TRBV7-6	TRBJ2-3	TRBD2
TGCGCCAGCAGCTTGGAACTAGCGGGAATTGCCGGGGAGCTGTTTTTT	CASSLELAGIAGELFF	16	TRBV5-1	TRBJ2-2	TRBD2
TGTGCCAGCATTATGGGACAGGGAGGCAATCAGCCCCAGCATTTT	CASIMGQGGNQPQHF	15	TRBV28	TRBJ1-5	TRBD1
TGTGCCAGCAGCTTGATCCGGAGCCCTATTGGGACCCAGTACTTC	CASSLIRSPIGTQYF	15	TRBV5-5	TRBJ2-5	NA
TGTGCCAGCAAAATTAGCGGGAGGAACTGGAATGAGCAGTTCTTC	CASKISGRNWNEQFF	15	TRBV28	TRBJ2-1	TRBD2
TGTGCCAGCAGGAGGGTTCCCAGCTATGGCTACACCTTC	CASRRVPSYGYTF	13	TRBV2	TRBJ1-2	NA
TGTGCCAGCAGCCCGAGGGGACTAGCGGGGGGCAATGAGCAGTTCTTC	CASSPRGLAGGNEQFF	16	TRBV9	TRBJ2-1	TRBD2
TGCGCCAGCAGCGATATCAGGGGAGCCGGGGCCAACGTCCTGACTTTC	CASSDIRGAGANVLTF	16	TRBV5-1	TRBJ2-6	NA
TGTGCCAGCTCACCAGGTCAGCTCGGGACAGGGGGAACCTACGAGCAGTACTTC	CASSPGQLGTGGTYEQYF	18	TRBV18	TRBJ2-7	TRBD1
TGTGCCAGCAGCCCCACGGGGAGTACCTACGAGCAGTACTTC	CASSPTGSTYEQYF	14	TRBV25-1	TRBJ2-7	NA
TGTGCCACGGAACCGGGACAGGGGGAAGATACGCAGTATTTT	CATEPGQGEDTQYF	14	TRBV10-3	TRBJ2-3	TRBD1
TGTGCTAGCAGCTTCGGTACGACTAGCGGGGGATACGAGCAGTACTTC	CASSFGTTSGGYEQYF	16	TRBV7-7	TRBJ2-7	TRBD2
TGTGCCAGCAGCTCTAGCTCCGGGAGACAAGAGACCCAGTACTTC	CASSSSSGRQETQYF	15	TRBV5-4	TRBJ2-5	NA
TGTGCCAGCAGAACTAGCGGGAGTGGCTCCTACGAGCAGTACTTC	CASRTSGSGSYEQYF	15	TRBV2	TRBJ2-7	TRBD2
TGTGCCAGCAGCCCCGCCGGAGAGACTGGAAACACCATATATTTT	CASSPAGETGNTIYF	15	TRBV9	TRBJ1-3	NA
TGTGCCAGCAGCGTCCAAGGAGGGGACACCGGGGAGCTGTTTTTT	CASSVQGGDTGELFF	15	TRBV9	TRBJ2-2	NA
TGTGCCAGCAGCCAGCGGGAGGGATACAATGAGCAGTTCTTC	CASSQREGYNEQFF	14	TRBV7-6	TRBJ2-1	TRBD2
TGTGCCAGCAGTGGGACTAGCGGGGGGTGGGGCACAGATACGCAGTATTTT	CASSGTSGGWGTDTQYF	17	TRBV6-1	TRBJ2-3	TRBD2
TGTGCCAGTAGTATCCCCCGGCGGTCGTTCGAGCAGTACTTC	CASSIPRRSFEQYF	14	TRBV19	TRBJ2-7	NA
TGTGCCAGCAGCTTCCAGGGTAGCAATCAGCCCCAGCATTTT	CASSFQGSNQPQHF	14	TRBV7-2	TRBJ1-5	NA
TGTGCCAGCAGCTGGGCTAATGAGCAGTTCTTC	CASSWANEQFF	11	TRBV11-2	TRBJ2-1	NA
TGTGCCAGCAGGGACAGCAACTATGGCTACACCTTC	CASRDSNYGYTF	12	TRBV6-1	TRBJ1-2	NA